The 22 T cell receptor beta chains below come from one sample, sequenced in a study of cytotoxic CD8 clonotypes in ibrutinib-treated CLL. Measured with immunoSEQ multiplex PCR; TCRdb has only the in-frame clones, and not every one. The sample contains about 92,000 clones, approximately 71% of which appear only once. The specimen was PBMCs, collected after 24 months of ibrutinib treatment. These receptors all stem from a human donor with chronic lymphocytic leukemia.

This clone has just a few counts. J is TRBJ2-2 and V is TRBV18, with TRBD2 identical over 7 bases. V was pared by 6 bases and J by 4 bases, with 8 bases of the junction left unmatched. Germline lookup yields CDR1 KGHSH and CDR2 LQKENI. The CDR3 runs to 15 residues. CDR3 residues: CASSLPGGVTGELFF. CDR3 nucleotides: TGTGCCAGCTCCCTACCGGGGGGAGTCACCGGGGAGCTGTTTTTT.

This chain uses TRBV19 with TRBJ1-6; D unclear. The length of the CDR3 is 15 residues. V dropped 5 bases and J dropped 0 bases, with 8 bases sitting between them. Germline CDR1 is LNHDA and CDR2 is SQIVND (reference sequence). The CDR3 here is CASSVKSSYNSPLHF. DNA of the CDR3: TGTGCCAGTAGTGTAAAAAGCTCCTATAATTCACCCCTCCACTTT.

The rearrangement uses TRBV7-6 and TRBJ1-1; no clear D gene. Germline V gene lookup returns CDR1 SGHVS and CDR2 FNYEAQ. V lost 3 bases and J 1 base, leaving 18 bases between the germline ends. The CDR3 spans 17 residues. CDR3 residues: CASSFRRNFLGNTEAFF. In DNA, the CDR3 is TGTGCCAGCAGCTTCCGCAGGAACTTTTTGGGGAACACTGAAGCTTTCTTT.

The chain carries TRBV30 and TRBJ2-3; tentatively, D is TRBD1 (5 bases). Trimming left V 0 bases short and J 0 bases short, with 13 bases between. Germline V gives CDR1 GTSNPN, CDR2 SVGIG (reference sequence). The CDR3 runs 16 residues. The CDR3 region has the DNA TGTGCCTGGAGTGTTTTAGGGGCTGGGAGCACAGATACGCAGTATTTT. Amino acids: CAWSVLGAGSTDTQYF. The complete variable domain, with remaining parts taken from reference TRBV30 and TRBJ2-3, reads SQTIHQWPATLVQPVGSPLSLECTVEGTSNPNLYWYRQAAGRGLQLLFYSVGIGQISSEVPQNLSASRPQDRQFILSSKKLLLSDSGFYLCAWSVLGAGSTDTQYFGPGTRLTVL.

The V and J genes are TRBV6-1 and TRBJ2-1; D is possibly TRBD1 (6 bases). The V gene's germline CDR1 is MNHNS and CDR2 SASEGT. With 4 bases removed from V and 4 bases from J, the gap between germline ends came to 17 bases. The CDR3 contains 16 residues. The DNA for the CDR3 is TGTGCCAGCAGTGCCAGACAGGCGTCGGGGTACAATGAGCAGTTCTTC. Residues: CASSARQASGYNEQFF.

The chain uses TRBV28 and TRBJ2-1; the D is unclear. Germline CDR1 and CDR2: MDHEN and SYDVKM. Trimming took 4 bases from V and 10 from J, leaving 5 bases between them. The CDR3 sequence is 10 residues long. The DNA of the CDR3 is TGTGCCAGCAGTTCATGGGAGCAGTTCTTC. Translation gives CASSSWEQFF.

The chain joins TRBV7-9 to TRBJ1-3; D may be TRBD1 (5 bases). The germline gives CDR1 SEHNR, CDR2 FQNEAQ (reference sequence). Trimming left V 5 bases short and J 2 bases short, with 16 bases between. This CDR3 spans 16 amino acids. The DNA for the CDR3 is TGTGCCAGCAGCCGGTGGGGGTTTAGTGCTGGAAACACCATATATTTT. Protein sequence: CASSRWGFSAGNTIYF.

The chain recombines TRBV4-3 with TRBJ2-1; 8 bases agree with TRBD2. V lost 0 bases to trimming and J lost 6 bases; unmatched junction nucleotides: 13. The CDR3 is 18 amino acids. Germline values: CDR1 LGHNA, CDR2 YSLEER. CDR3 protein: CASSQEVREGLWGNEQFF. CDR3 DNA: TGCGCCAGCAGCCAAGAAGTACGGGAGGGTCTGTGGGGCAATGAGCAGTTCTTC.

This clone came up once. V gene TRBV9 combines with J gene TRBJ1-1; 9 bases are shared with TRBD1. The CDR3 has 17 amino acids. Germline V lookup: CDR1 SGDLS, CDR2 YYNGEE. With V trimmed by 0 bases and J by 4 bases, 10 bases remained unmatched. CDR3 in amino acids: CASSVEAVQGARTEAFF. Here the CDR3 DNA reads TGTGCCAGCAGCGTAGAGGCCGTACAGGGGGCCCGCACTGAAGCTTTCTTT.

The chain is built from TRBV27 and TRBJ2-1, with a possible D match to TRBD2 (6 bases). Per germline, CDR1 MNHEY and CDR2 SMNVEV (reference sequence). V dropped 6 bases and J dropped 0 bases, with 12 bases sitting between them. This CDR3 has 15 amino acids. The CDR3 DNA is TGTGCCAGCAGCCAGACTAGAAGCTCCTACAATGAGCAGTTCTTC. This sequence encodes CASSQTRSSYNEQFF.

The rearrangement uses TRBV9 and TRBJ2-1, with TRBD2 identical over 9 bases. The CDR3 spans 15 residues. In germline, CDR1 is SGDLS, CDR2 YYNGEE. The ends lost 3 bases at V and 9 bases at J; junction bases unmatched: 10. The CDR3 DNA reads as TGTGCCAGCAGCGGTTTTTTTAGCGGGAGTGTTGAGCAGTTCTTC. It yields the protein CASSGFFSGSVEQFF.

The gene calls are TRBV10-3 and TRBJ2-7, with TRBD2 matching 8 bases. This CDR3 comprises 14 residues. Germline V gene lookup returns CDR1 ENHRY and CDR2 SYGVKD. Trimming at V came to 10 bases and at J to 0 bases, leaving 8 bases not matched to a gene. The CDR3 here is CATASGSSSYEQYF. The DNA for the CDR3 is TGTGCCACCGCTAGCGGGTCTAGCTCCTACGAGCAGTACTTC.

The chain links TRBV7-8 to TRBJ1-5; the D gene is possibly TRBD1 (5 bases). V was cut by 1 base and J by 0 bases, with 10 bases left in between. Germline V gene sequence: CDR1 SGHVS, CDR2 FQNEAQ. The CDR3 is 16 amino acids. The CDR3 DNA follows: TGTGCCAGCAGCTTAGGGGGACTCGTTAGCAATCAGCCCCAGCATTTT. Residues: CASSLGGLVSNQPQHF.

The sample holds a few counts of this clone. The rearrangement joins TRBV19 to TRBJ1-5; 9 bases fit TRBD1. From germline, CDR1 is LNHDA and CDR2 SQIVND (reference sequence). Trimming at V came to 7 bases and at J to 2 bases, leaving 3 bases not matched to a gene. CDR3 size: 14 residues. The CDR3 nucleotides read TGTGCCAGTACCTGGACAGGGGGCAATCAGCCCCAGCATTTT. Translated, it gives CASTWTGGNQPQHF.

CDR3 in amino acids: CASSAHLGAYEQYF. Here the CDR3 DNA reads TGTGCCAGCAGCGCCCATCTCGGGGCCTACGAGCAGTACTTC. The chain is built from TRBV7-2 and TRBJ2-7; D might be TRBD2 (5 bases). The germline CDR1 and CDR2 sequences are SGHTA and FQGNSA. The CDR3 runs 14 residues. Deletions cut 5 bases from V and 2 bases from J, with 13 bases between. Full variable domain (rest looked up from reference TRBV7-2 and TRBJ2-7): GAGVSQSPSNKVTEKGKDVELRCDPISGHTALYWYRQSLGQGLEFLIYFQGNSAPDKSGLPSDRFSAERTGGSVSTLTIQRTQQEDSAVYLCASSAHLGAYEQYFGPGTRLTVT.

The chain has TRBV6-1 and TRBJ2-2; tentative D call: TRBD1 (5 bases). V lost 4 bases, J lost 8 bases, and 17 bases lay in between. The CDR3 spans 15 residues. Germline CDR1 is MNHNS and CDR2 is SASEGT. The CDR3 sequence is CASSGSRVGVGELFF. As DNA, the CDR3 is TGTGCCAGCAGTGGTTCAAGGGTAGGGGTAGGGGAGCTGTTTTTT.

The chain is built from TRBV12-5 and TRBJ2-1; 9 bases are a match to TRBD1. CDR1 LGHNT and CDR2 FRNRAP come from the germline V gene. Unmatched junction bases numbered 9, after V lost 2 bases and J lost 10 bases. The CDR3 is made up of 15 amino acids. The DNA of the CDR3 is TGTGCTAGTGGTTTGAATACCGGGACAGGGAGCGAGCAGTTCTTC. It yields the protein CASGLNTGTGSEQFF.

V gene TRBV6-6 combines with J gene TRBJ1-6; the D is unclear. The CDR3 loop spans 16 amino acids. Between the trimmed V and J ends, which lost 3 bases and 0 bases, there was a span of 9 bases. Germline V CDR1 and CDR2: MNHNY, SVGAGI (reference sequence). CDR3 residues: CASSYAQSSYNSPLHF. The CDR3 DNA sequence: TGTGCCAGCAGTTATGCTCAGAGCTCCTATAATTCACCCCTCCACTTT.

The chain joins TRBV6-5 to TRBJ1-4; 7 bases align to TRBD1. The junction had 6 bases not matched to a gene; V was cut back by 4 bases and J by 1 base. The CDR3 sequence is 16 residues long. Germline loops: CDR1 MNHEY, CDR2 SVGAGI. This CDR3 reads CASSFDRVGTNEKLFF. The CDR3 DNA is TGTGCCAGCAGTTTCGACAGGGTGGGAACTAATGAAAAACTGTTTTTT.

This sequence joins TRBV2 and TRBJ1-3; no clear D gene. Trimming removed 1 base from V and 0 bases from J, with 7 bases in between. The CDR3 is 15 amino acids. Looked up from germline, CDR1 is SNHLY and CDR2 is FYNNEI. The CDR3: CASSEDWSSGNTIYF. The CDR3, as DNA: TGTGCCAGCAGTGAAGACTGGAGCTCTGGAAACACCATATATTTT. Full variable domain (outside the CDR3, taken from reference TRBV2 and TRBJ1-3): EPEVTQTPSHQVTQMGQEVILRCVPISNHLYFYWYRQILGQKVEFLVSFYNNEISEKSEIFDDQFSVERPDGSNFTLKIRSTKLEDSAMYFCASSEDWSSGNTIYFGEGSWLTVV.

The rearrangement joins TRBV6-1 to TRBJ1-6; D ambiguous. CDR3 length: 15 residues. CDR1 MNHNS and CDR2 SASEGT come from the germline V gene. Deletions cut 0 bases from V and 7 bases from J, with 10 bases between. The CDR3 coding sequence is TGTGCCAGCAGTGAAGCTTGGGTAAGGAATTCACCCCTCCACTTT. Its translation is CASSEAWVRNSPLHF.

The chain recombines TRBV5-8 with TRBJ1-5, with D uncertain. V lost 0 bases and J lost 1, with 8 bases in between. CDR1 SGHTS and CDR2 YDEGEE come from the germline V gene. This CDR3 spans 15 amino acids. The CDR3 DNA reads as TGTGCCAGCAGCTTGGGGCAAAAAAGCAATCAGCCCCAGCATTTT. Protein: CASSLGQKSNQPQHF.